The T cell receptor beta chain described here comes from a study of cytomegalovirus exposure and HLA in healthy donors. Whole-study results and caveats: Subsequent analysis revealed that first-cohort TCR clusters tended to co-occur in the 130 or so validation repertoires. The study put 150 or so TCR beta chains on its list as cytomegalovirus-associated. The study found most TCR sequences rare, yet found some public TCRs in many donors. The classifier reportedly diagnosed cytomegalovirus status with high sensitivity and specificity.

For this clone: Its antigen is currently unknown.

J was trimmed by 8 bases and V by 1 base; bases with no gene match: 12. The germline CDR1 and CDR2 sequences are SGHAT and FQNNGV. The CDR3 totals 16 residues. This table comes from immunoSEQ multiplex PCR, and its TCRdb copy is limited to in-frame clones, with some not included. The sample lists about 130,000 clones, about 91% occurring once. This receptor was identified in a woman in her late teens or twenties in good health and CMV-seronegative. The sample was PBMCs. The chain employs TRBV11-2 and TRBJ1-2; 8 positions agree with TRBD1. The CDR3 is CASSLAPNGQGGGYTF. CDR3 DNA sequence: TGTGCCAGCAGCTTAGCACCCAACGGACAGGGTGGAGGCTACACCTTC. Full variable domain (outside the CDR3, taken from reference TRBV11-2 and TRBJ1-2): EAGVAQSPRYKIIEKRQSVAFWCNPISGHATLYWYQQILGQGPKLLIQFQNNGVVDDSQLPKDRFSAERLKGVDSTLKIQPAKLEDSAVYLCASSLAPNGQGGGYTFGSGTRLTVV.